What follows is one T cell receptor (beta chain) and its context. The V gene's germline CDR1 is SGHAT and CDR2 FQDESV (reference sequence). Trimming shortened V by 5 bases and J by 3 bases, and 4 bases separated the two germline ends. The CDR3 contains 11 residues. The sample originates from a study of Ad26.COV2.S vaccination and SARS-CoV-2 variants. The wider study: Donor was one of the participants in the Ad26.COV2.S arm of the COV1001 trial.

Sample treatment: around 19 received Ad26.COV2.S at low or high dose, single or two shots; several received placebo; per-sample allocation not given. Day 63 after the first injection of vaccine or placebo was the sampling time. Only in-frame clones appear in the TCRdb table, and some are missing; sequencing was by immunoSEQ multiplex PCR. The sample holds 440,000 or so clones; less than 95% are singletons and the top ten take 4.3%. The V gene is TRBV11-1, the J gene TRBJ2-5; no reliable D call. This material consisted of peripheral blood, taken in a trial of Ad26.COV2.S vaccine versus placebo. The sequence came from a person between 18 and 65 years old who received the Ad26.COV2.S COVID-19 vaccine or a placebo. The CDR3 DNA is TGTGCCAGCAGCAAGGAAGAGACCCAGTACTTC. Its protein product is CASSKEETQYF.